The 28 T cell receptor beta chains listed next were all sequenced from one sample in a study of blood T cell repertoires in COVID-19 (dated by TCRdb to 2019 to 2021). Library method: the immunoSEQ multiplex PCR assay. This immuneACCESS table, as held by TCRdb, lists in-frame sequences with V and J called but not all clones. Of the missing ones, under half trace to an unresolved V gene in checked studies; the others have no known cause. In all, the sample holds 250,000 or so clones, and around four fifths of those were seen once. Around 4% of the sample is held by the ten biggest clonotypes. The sequencing input was peripheral blood. The receptors come from a man in his sixties with acute or convalescent COVID-19.

The V call is TRBV28, the J call TRBJ2-7; no clear D gene. The germline CDR1 and CDR2 sequences are MDHEN and SYDVKM. This CDR3 has 13 amino acids. V was pared by 7 bases and J by 2 bases, with 12 bases between. The CDR3 DNA reads as TGTGCCAGCACTCCGCATACTACCTACGAGCAGTACTTC. Its translation: CASTPHTTYEQYF.

The CDR3 nucleotides are TGTGCCAGCAGTCCAACCGGGACTAGCTTGGGCTCGGGCATTCAGTACTTC. Its protein is CASSPTGTSLGSGIQYF. V usage is TRBV7-6 and J usage is TRBJ2-4; 9 bases match TRBD2. Germline CDR1 and CDR2: SGHVS and FNYEAQ. The V segment lost 6 bases and the J segment 9 bases; nucleotides outside the gene matches: 18. CDR3 size: 17 residues.

This sequence joins TRBV11-2 and TRBJ2-7, with 8 bases identical to TRBD2. With 5 bases clipped from V and 0 bases from J, the junction kept 6 bases outside the gene matches. This CDR3 contains 15 residues. Looked up from germline, CDR1 is SGHAT and CDR2 is FQNNGV. The CDR3 spells CASSIMGLGSYEQYF. CDR3 DNA: TGTGCCAGCAGCATCATGGGACTAGGCTCCTACGAGCAGTACTTC. Full variable domain (remainder filled in from reference TRBV11-2 and TRBJ2-7): EAGVAQSPRYKIIEKRQSVAFWCNPISGHATLYWYQQILGQGPKLLIQFQNNGVVDDSQLPKDRFSAERLKGVDSTLKIQPAKLEDSAVYLCASSIMGLGSYEQYFGPGTRLTVT.

This sequence joins TRBV7-8 and TRBJ2-5; D unclear. This CDR3 contains 14 residues. Trimming removed 1 base at V and 3 bases at J, with 9 bases between. The V gene's germline CDR1 is SGHVS and CDR2 FQNEAQ. The CDR3 reads CASSLGSRKETQYF. CDR3 sequence (DNA): TGTGCCAGCAGCTTAGGATCGAGAAAAGAGACCCAGTACTTC.

The V and J genes are TRBV3-1 (or the pseudogene TRBV3-2) and TRBJ1-1; D unresolved. The CDR3 extends over 13 amino acids. Trimming left V 1 base short and J 4 bases short, with 7 bases between. Germline V gene lookup returns CDR1 LGHDT and CDR2 YNNKEL (reference sequence). CDR3: CASSQGARTEAFF. CDR3 coding DNA: TGTGCCAGCAGCCAAGGCGCCCGCACTGAAGCTTTCTTT.

The chain is built from TRBV5-1 and TRBJ1-6; 10 nucleotides match TRBD1. Trimming at V came to 4 bases and at J to 5 bases, leaving 3 bases not matched to a gene. There are 15 residues in the CDR3. Per germline, CDR1 SGHRS and CDR2 YFSETQ. The CDR3: CASSLGQGDNSPLHF. DNA for the CDR3: TGCGCCAGCAGCCTCGGACAGGGGGATAATTCACCCCTCCACTTT.

This chain joins TRBV19 and TRBJ1-1; D is uncertain. Per the germline V gene, CDR1 is LNHDA and CDR2 is SQIVND (reference sequence). This CDR3 has 14 residues. V dropped 9 bases and J dropped 5 bases, with 19 bases sitting between them. CDR3 region: CASNPEGVGTEAFF. The CDR3 bases are TGTGCCAGCAACCCAGAGGGAGTTGGAACTGAAGCTTTCTTT.

The rearrangement uses TRBV5-1 and TRBJ2-3, with 7 positions matching TRBD1. The CDR3 covers 16 residues. The ends lost 4 bases at V and 4 bases at J; junction bases unmatched: 12. CDR1 is SGHRS and CDR2 is YFSETQ in the germline V gene. The CDR3: CASSPAPDRVPDTQYF. The CDR3 nucleotides are TGCGCCAGCAGCCCGGCGCCTGACAGGGTGCCAGATACGCAGTATTTT.

V usage is TRBV15 and J usage is TRBJ1-5; D unclear. V was clipped by 0 bases and J by 1 base, with 7 bases between them. CDR3 size: 15 residues. From germline, CDR1 is LNHNV and CDR2 YYDKDF (reference sequence). The CDR3 loop is CATSREQASNQPQHF. Here the CDR3 DNA reads TGTGCCACCAGCAGAGAGCAGGCGAGCAATCAGCCCCAGCATTTT.

The V gene is TRBV29-1, the J gene TRBJ2-2, with 8 positions matching TRBD1. There are 14 residues in the CDR3. Germline V gene data show CDR1 as SQVTM and CDR2 as ANQGSEA. The J segment lost 0 bases and the V segment lost 4 bases, leaving 1 base of the junction unmatched. The CDR3 region is CSVGTGSNTGELFF. The CDR3 bases are TGCAGCGTTGGGACAGGGTCGAACACCGGGGAGCTGTTTTTT.

This clone was seen more than once but under ten times. The chain is built from TRBV30 and TRBJ1-6, with D tentatively TRBD1 (5 bases). Germline values: CDR1 GTSNPN, CDR2 SVGIG (reference sequence). Trimming stripped 0 bases from V and 9 bases from J, with 12 bases between. This CDR3 has 14 amino acids. CDR3 residues: CAWSVLGGGSPLHF. As DNA, the CDR3 is TGTGCCTGGAGTGTATTGGGGGGAGGTTCACCCCTCCACTTT.

The V gene is TRBV4-1, the J gene TRBJ2-6; D unclear. Germline CDR1 reads MGHRA; CDR2 reads YSYEKL. This CDR3 is built from 15 residues. V dropped 3 bases and J dropped 4 bases, with 10 bases sitting between them. CDR3 DNA sequence: TGCGCCAGCAGCCATGTGACCGGGGGGGCCAACGTCCTGACTTTC. Encoded protein: CASSHVTGGANVLTF.

V gene TRBV5-1 combines with J gene TRBJ1-2; 11 bases line up with TRBD1. The CDR3 is 16 amino acids. Germline trimming cut 0 bases from V and 1 base from J; bases unmatched to any gene: 2. Germline-derived CDR1 and CDR2 are SGHRS and YFSETQ. Here the CDR3 DNA reads TGCGCCAGCAGCTTGGGGACAGGGGGCGTTAACTATGGCTACACCTTC. It encodes CASSLGTGGVNYGYTF.

The rearrangement links TRBV30 to TRBJ2-7, with 9 bases fitting TRBD1. The V and J ends lost 3 bases and 2 bases, in that order; junction bases with no gene match: 5. CDR1 GTSNPN and CDR2 SVGIG come from the germline V gene (reference sequence). The CDR3 runs to 14 residues. CDR3 in amino acids: CAWRPRQGAYEQYF. DNA for the CDR3: TGTGCCTGGAGGCCCCGACAGGGGGCCTACGAGCAGTACTTC.

V and J are TRBV7-2 and TRBJ1-6, with D tentatively TRBD1 (5 bases). Germline CDR1 SGHTA, CDR2 FQGNSA. The CDR3 has 16 amino acids. The germline V and J ends were trimmed by 1 base and 9 bases, with 16 bases remaining between them. The CDR3 DNA sequence: TGTGCCAGCAGCTTAGAAGCAGGGCTGATTCGTTCACCCCTCCACTTT. This encodes CASSLEAGLIRSPLHF. Looking up the rest from reference TRBV7-2 and TRBJ1-6 gives the full variable domain: GAGVSQSPSNKVTEKGKDVELRCDPISGHTALYWYRQSLGQGLEFLIYFQGNSAPDKSGLPSDRFSAERTGGSVSTLTIQRTQQEDSAVYLCASSLEAGLIRSPLHFGNGTRLTVT.

This chain uses TRBV21-1 with TRBJ2-3; the DNA was not used to check the table's D call, TRBD2. TRBV21-1 is described as a pseudogene. This CDR3 is 17 amino acids long. CDR3 region: CASSTYLSGNYTDTQYF. For the CDR3, the DNA is TGTGCCAGCAGCACCTATCTTAGCGGGAATTACACAGATACGCAGTATTTT.

V is TRBV4-3 and J is TRBJ2-7, with TRBD2 matching 14 bases. This CDR3 is built from 19 residues. Germline assignment: CDR1 LGHNA and CDR2 YSLEER. After removal of 3 bases from V and 3 bases from J, the junction contained 13 bases not matched to a gene. The DNA for the CDR3 is TGCGCCAGCAGCCAGGTTCAAGGGAAGGGACTAGCGGGGGTCTACGAGCAGTACTTC. As protein: CASSQVQGKGLAGVYEQYF.

The genes are TRBV27 and TRBJ1-2; no clear D gene. V was cut by 5 bases and J by 0 bases, with 16 bases left in between. The CDR3 spans 16 residues. The V gene's germline CDR1 is MNHEY and CDR2 SMNVEV (reference sequence). As DNA, the CDR3 is TGTGCCAGCAGTCTGCGGGGAACACCAGCTAACTATGGCTACACCTTC. Translation: CASSLRGTPANYGYTF.

Comment on this clone: Other DNA variants within this sample encode the same CDR3. V is TRBV3-1 (or the pseudogene TRBV3-2) and J is TRBJ2-7; TRBD2 aligns across 11 bases. Germline CDR1 is LGHDT and CDR2 is YNNKEL (reference sequence). This CDR3 is built from 15 residues. V lost 4 bases, J lost 3 bases, and 5 bases stayed unmatched. The CDR3 DNA reads TGTGCCAGCAGCCGGGGACTAGCGGAAAACTACGAGCAGTACTTC. Its translation: CASSRGLAENYEQYF.

The chain is built from TRBV2 and TRBJ2-2, with D maybe TRBD2 (5 bases). CDR1 SNHLY and CDR2 FYNNEI come from the germline V gene. This CDR3 contains 13 residues. Trimming took off 4 bases at V and 7 bases at J, with 10 bases between the two ends. The CDR3 protein is CASSGTAGGELFF. The DNA of the CDR3 is TGTGCCAGCAGTGGGACTGCGGGCGGGGAGCTGTTTTTT.

This chain uses TRBV7-2 with TRBJ1-2; maybe TRBD1 (5 bases). With 2 bases removed from V and 6 bases from J, the gap between germline ends came to 10 bases. The germline V gene has CDR1 SGHTA and CDR2 FQGNSA. The CDR3 loop spans 13 amino acids. CDR3 protein: CASSLQGADGYTF. Written as DNA, the CDR3 is TGTGCCAGCAGCTTACAGGGTGCGGATGGCTACACCTTC.

Only a few counts were recorded for this clone. V and J are TRBV20-1 and TRBJ1-2; D unclear. Germline V gene lookup returns CDR1 DFQATT and CDR2 SNEGSKA (reference sequence). The CDR3 runs 14 residues. V was shortened by 3 bases and J by 4 bases, with 15 bases between the two germline ends. CDR3 bases: TGCAGTGCTAGTGCTGTAGCCGGCCCCTATGGCTACACCTTC. The encoded protein is CSASAVAGPYGYTF.

The J gene is TRBJ2-7, the V gene TRBV6-2 or TRBV6-3, with 9 bases matching TRBD1. V lost 6 bases and J lost 0; bases outside the gene matches: 6. Germline V gene lookup returns CDR1 MNHEY and CDR2 SVGEGT. The CDR3 extends over 15 amino acids. The CDR3 loop reads CASSWEQGASYEQYF. The DNA of the CDR3 is TGTGCCAGCAGCTGGGAACAGGGGGCCTCCTACGAGCAGTACTTC.

The chain couples TRBV11-2 to TRBJ1-1; possible D gene TRBD1, 6 bases. This CDR3 is built from 13 residues. Germline lookup yields CDR1 SGHAT and CDR2 FQNNGV. Trimming stripped 5 bases from V and 4 bases from J, with 11 bases between. The CDR3 DNA follows: TGTGCCAGCAGCGTTACAGGGCCCACTGAAGCTTTCTTT. This sequence encodes CASSVTGPTEAFF. Looking up the rest from reference TRBV11-2 and TRBJ1-1 gives the full variable domain: EAGVAQSPRYKIIEKRQSVAFWCNPISGHATLYWYQQILGQGPKLLIQFQNNGVVDDSQLPKDRFSAERLKGVDSTLKIQPAKLEDSAVYLCASSVTGPTEAFFGQGTRLTVV.

In its sample, this clone was seen a few times. CDR3 bases: TGTGCCAGCAGCCCTCCTTCCAGGGGCTACGAGCAGTACTTC. This codes for CASSPPSRGYEQYF. The chain carries TRBV9 and TRBJ2-7; maybe TRBD1 (6 bases). From germline, CDR1 is SGDLS and CDR2 YYNGEE. V lost 4 bases and J lost 3, with 14 bases in between. The CDR3 runs 14 residues. The entire variable domain, with the rest obtained from reference TRBV9 and TRBJ2-7, is as follows: DSGVTQTPKHLITATGQRVTLRCSPRSGDLSVYWYQQSLDQGLQFLIQYYNGEERAKGNILERFSAQQFPDLHSELNLSSLELGDSALYFCASSPPSRGYEQYFGPGTRLTVT.

The V call is TRBV18, the J call TRBJ2-7; TRBD2 matches 7 bases. V lost 4 bases and J lost 2; bases outside the gene matches: 17. The CDR3 consists of 18 residues. The germline CDR1 and CDR2 sequences are KGHSH and LQKENI. DNA of the CDR3: TGTGCCAGCTCACTGATCTTGGGGAGGGGCCCGGGCCCCTACGAGCAGTACTTC. As protein: CASSLILGRGPGPYEQYF.

This chain links TRBV7-8 with TRBJ2-7, with 10 bases fitting TRBD2. Germline CDR1 reads SGHVS; CDR2 reads FQNEAQ. After removal of 5 bases from V and 3 bases from J, the junction contained 25 bases not matched to a gene. This CDR3 contains 21 residues. The DNA for the CDR3 is TGTGCCAGCAGCAAACGACAGGGCCGGTCTAGCGGGGGCCAACAGAGCTACGAGCAGTACTTC. Protein product: CASSKRQGRSSGGQQSYEQYF.

This chain uses TRBV15 with TRBJ2-2; 7 bases are a match to TRBD1. Germline CDR1 and CDR2: LNHNV and YYDKDF (reference sequence). V was pared by 3 bases and J by 4 bases, with 8 bases of the junction left unmatched. The length of the CDR3 is 16 residues. DNA for the CDR3: TGTGCCACCAGCAGTACTCACAGGGGTCCCACCGGGGAGCTGTTTTTT. It yields the protein CATSSTHRGPTGELFF.